What follows is one T cell receptor beta chain and its context. These data are taken from a study of intratumoral heterogeneity in liver cancer. Each tumour sample represents a distinct, spatially separated region of the hepatocellular carcinoma nodule. Sequenced by immunoSEQ multiplex PCR; TCRdb stores in-frame clones only, minus some. The sample has a few thousand clones, about 70% seen once. This CDR3 comprises 14 residues. Germline V gives CDR1 LGHDT, CDR2 YNNKEL (reference sequence). The V end was cut by 0 bases, the J end by 8 bases, with 11 bases between. The genes are TRBV3-1 (or the pseudogene TRBV3-2) and TRBJ2-1; D ambiguous. The origin of this receptor is a woman in her sixties or seventies with hepatocellular carcinoma. The sample consisted of tumor tissue, taken before any cancer treatment. DNA for the CDR3: TGTGCCAGCAGCCAAGAGGCCAGGATCTATGAGCAGTTCTTC. Translating it yields CASSQEARIYEQFF.